This is a list of T cell receptor beta chains from one sample in a study of neurological immune-mediated disorders. Each CDR3 protein gets one entry after TCRdb re-called the 5' RACE reads with MiXCR. The table has about 30,000 distinct CDR3 sequences, approximately 5% seen once. The sample was CD4+ T cells from blood. Receptors were obtained from a woman aged 45-65 years in good health. CDR3s include the opening cysteine and the closing phenylalanine or tryptophan. The D gene is left open where the match is weak. The size field is filled for only some rows; it gives once, few, many or a size class.

TRBJ2-3 TRBV5-1 14 NA many CASSLARSTDTQYF TGCGCCAGCAGCTTGGCTCGAAGCACAGATACGCAGTATTTT
TRBJ1-6 TRBV5-5 14 NA many CASSSDLFNSPLHF TGTGCCAGCAGCTCTGACCTATTCAATTCACCCCTCCACTTT
TRBJ1-5 TRBV20-1 12 NA many CSATQLSQPQHF TGCAGTGCTACCCAGCTGTCCCAGCCCCAGCATTTT
TRBJ2-7 TRBV20-1 14 NA many CSANPGGSSYEQYF TGCAGTGCCAACCCAGGGGGGAGCTCCTACGAGCAGTACTTC
TRBJ2-4 TRBV20-1 14 NA many CSAQQGGGKNIQYF TGCAGTGCCCAACAGGGCGGCGGCAAAAACATTCAGTACTTC
TRBJ1-3 TRBV7-3 18 NA many CASSNPGETGPSGNTIYF TGTGCCAGCAGCAATCCGGGAGAAACAGGGCCCTCTGGAAACACCATATATTTT
TRBJ1-5 TRBV20-1 13 NA medium-sized CSAKPVGTQPQHF TGCAGTGCCAAACCAGTCGGGACTCAGCCCCAGCATTTT
TRBJ2-7 TRBV28 16 TRBD1 medium-sized CASSRPGTGSSYEQYF TGTGCCAGCAGTCGACCCGGGACAGGGAGCTCCTACGAGCAGTACTTC
TRBJ1-5 TRBV7-9 13 NA many CASSSQAHQPQHF TGTGCCAGCAGTTCCCAGGCGCATCAGCCCCAGCATTTT
TRBJ2-7 TRBV29-1 15 NA many CSAEGRSASRYEQYF TGCAGCGCCGAAGGGAGGTCCGCCTCCCGATACGAGCAGTACTTC
TRBJ2-1 TRBV5-1 12 NA many CASSLLRTEQFF TGCGCCAGCAGCTTGTTGCGGACAGAGCAGTTCTTC
TRBJ2-7 TRBV21-1 14 NA many CASSTSGTLGEQYF TGTGCCAGCAGCACCTCAGGGACCCTGGGGGAGCAGTACTTC
TRBJ2-3 TRBV7-2 13 NA many CAIEGGRADTQYF TGTGCCATCGAGGGGGGGAGAGCAGATACGCAGTATTTT
TRBJ2-3 TRBV20-1 14 NA many CSAGAVGRTDTQYF TGCAGTGCCGGGGCCGTCGGCCGGACAGATACGCAGTATTTT
TRBJ2-3 TRBV4-3 15 NA many CASSLSEGGTDTQYF TGCGCCAGCAGTCTGAGCGAGGGAGGAACAGATACGCAGTATTTT
TRBJ1-6 TRBV5-1 14 NA many CASSHGQRDSPLHF TGCGCCAGCAGCCACGGACAGCGGGATTCACCCCTCCACTTT
TRBJ1-5 TRBV18 16 TRBD1 many CASSPPQDRGRQPQHF TGTGCCAGCTCACCACCCCAAGACAGGGGAAGACAGCCCCAGCATTTT
TRBJ2-1 TRBV20-1 16 TRBD2 many CSARGPGLAGRDEQFF TGCAGTGCTAGAGGCCCCGGACTAGCGGGGAGAGATGAGCAGTTCTTC
TRBJ2-5 TRBV28 16 TRBD1 NA CASSFWTGGRQETQYF TGTGCCAGCAGTTTTTGGACAGGGGGCAGACAAGAGACCCAGTACTTC
TRBJ2-3 TRBV5-1 14 NA many CASSDPTSTDTQYF TGCGCCAGCAGCGATCCCACTAGCACAGATACGCAGTATTTT
TRBJ2-1 TRBV12-3/TRBV12-4 15 TRBD1 medium-sized CASSLVGQRYNEQFF TGTGCCAGCAGTTTAGTGGGACAGAGGTACAATGAGCAGTTCTTC
TRBJ2-1 TRBV10-3 12 TRBD1 many CATSTGDNEQFF TGTGCCACCTCTACAGGGGACAATGAGCAGTTCTTC
TRBJ2-6 TRBV9 17 NA NA CASSAGIWSSGANVLTF TGTGCCAGCAGCGCAGGGATCTGGTCCTCTGGGGCCAACGTCCTGACTTTC
TRBJ1-1 TRBV5-6 17 NA many CASSADFRAGKNTEAFF TGTGCCAGCAGCGCGGACTTCAGGGCGGGAAAGAACACTGAAGCTTTCTTT
TRBJ1-6 TRBV7-2 14 NA many CASSLDGINSPLHF TGTGCCAGCAGCTTGGACGGAATTAATTCACCCCTCCACTTT
TRBJ2-2 TRBV6-6 20 TRBD2 many CASSRSSGLAGGPGTGELFF TGTGCCAGCAGTCGATCCTCTGGACTAGCGGGAGGGCCGGGCACCGGGGAGCTGTTTTTT
TRBJ2-7 TRBV25-1 13 NA many CASKPQNPYEQYF TGTGCCAGCAAACCTCAGAATCCCTACGAGCAGTACTTC
TRBJ2-7 TRBV7-6 15 TRBD1 many CASSLGTGYIYEQYF TGTGCCAGCAGCTTGGGGACAGGGTACATCTACGAGCAGTACTTC
TRBJ1-1 TRBV20-1 14 TRBD1 many CSAGRDRGGTEAFF TGCAGTGCTGGCCGGGACAGGGGGGGAACTGAAGCTTTCTTT
TRBJ2-1 TRBV29-1 14 NA NA CSVVERSSYNEQFF TGCAGCGTTGTGGAGCGGAGCTCCTACAATGAGCAGTTCTTC
TRBJ2-3 TRBV5-1 15 TRBD1 NA CASSFGQGFTDTQYF TGCGCCAGCAGCTTCGGACAGGGGTTCACAGATACGCAGTATTTT
TRBJ2-7 TRBV7-8 14 TRBD2 many CASMTSGFNYEQYF TGTGCCAGCATGACTAGCGGATTTAACTACGAGCAGTACTTC
TRBJ2-7 TRBV20-1 14 TRBD1 NA CSAEGQGNSYEQYF TGCAGTGCTGAGGGACAGGGGAATTCCTACGAGCAGTACTTC
TRBJ2-1 TRBV14 15 NA many CASSQDPGARNEQFF TGTGCCAGCAGCCAAGACCCGGGGGCGCGAAATGAGCAGTTCTTC
TRBJ2-5 TRBV10-3 19 NA many CAIPRNRGRIGRVPGTQYF TGTGCCATCCCAAGGAACAGGGGGCGAATCGGGAGGGTCCCGGGGACCCAGTACTTC
TRBJ2-7 TRBV3-1 14 NA many CASSRAGSSYEQYF TGTGCCAGCAGCCGGGCGGGCAGCTCCTACGAGCAGTACTTC
TRBJ2-1 TRBV2 17 NA many CASSEALLAGAYNEQFF TGTGCCAGCAGTGAAGCGCTTCTTGCGGGGGCATACAATGAGCAGTTCTTC
TRBJ2-3 TRBV4-1 17 TRBD2 many CASSQNPSGGASNTQYF TGCGCCAGCAGCCAAAATCCTAGCGGGGGGGCTTCAAATACGCAGTATTTT
TRBJ1-5 TRBV19 16 NA NA CATDGTGSMGAQPHHF TGTGCCACCGATGGAACAGGGTCCATGGGGGCTCAGCCCCATCATTTT
TRBJ2-3 TRBV29-1 10 NA many CSVGADTQYF TGCAGCGTTGGGGCAGATACGCAGTATTTT
TRBJ1-2 TRBV2 13 NA many CASSREGGYGYTF TGTGCCAGCAGTCGCGAGGGGGGCTATGGCTACACCTTC
TRBJ2-7 TRBV7-8 14 NA many CASSKRAGNYEQYF TGTGCCAGCAGCAAAAGAGCAGGGAACTACGAGCAGTACTTC
TRBJ2-3 TRBV20-1 13 NA many CSARDGRTDTQYF TGCAGTGCTAGAGATGGACGCACAGATACGCAGTATTTT
TRBJ1-2 TRBV6-6 15 NA many CASSYNPDGYYGYTF TGTGCCAGCAGTTATAATCCCGACGGCTACTATGGCTACACCTTC
TRBJ2-7 TRBV5-1 16 TRBD1 many CASSLGLGQGSYEQYF TGCGCCAGCAGCTTGGGGTTGGGACAGGGATCCTACGAGCAGTACTTC
TRBJ1-2 TRBV5-1 16 TRBD1 many CASSSGDRVASGGYTF TGCGCCAGCAGCTCGGGGGACAGGGTAGCTTCCGGTGGCTACACCTTC
TRBJ2-1 TRBV7-8 15 NA many CASSFGGVSYNEQFF TGTGCCAGCAGCTTTGGCGGGGTCTCCTACAATGAGCAGTTCTTC
TRBJ1-1 TRBV25-1 14 NA many CASSEPTTGTEAFF TGTGCCAGCAGTGAGCCTACAACGGGGACTGAAGCTTTCTTT
TRBJ1-1 TRBV12-3/TRBV12-4 14 NA many CASSSRQSGTEAFF TGTGCCAGCAGTTCCCGACAGTCGGGCACTGAAGCTTTCTTT
TRBJ2-7 TRBV3-1 14 NA many CASSIGHAEYEQYF TGTGCCAGCAGTATCGGACATGCGGAGTACGAGCAGTACTTC